Below are 19 T cell receptor beta chains sequenced from a single sample in a study of metastatic and nonmetastatic thyroid tumors. From the PCR reads, TCRdb re-called clones with MiXCR. This sample yields 35,000 to 50,000 clones, of which around 20% are seen a single time; about 16% belongs to the top ten. None of the patients had undergone any treatment ahead of thyroid surgery. Material for sequencing was blood. These receptors all come from a female donor with papillary thyroid cancer or a benign thyroid nodule (not recorded which). Some clones in this sample may be carry-over from other donors' samples.

The chain employs TRBV7-9 and TRBJ2-7; 8 bases align to TRBD2. Germline V gives CDR1 SEHNR, CDR2 FQNEAQ (reference sequence). This CDR3 comprises 14 residues. Unmatched junction bases numbered 7, after V lost 3 bases and J lost 6 bases. CDR3 sequence: CASSLNPGGFEQYF. The CDR3 DNA reads TGTGCCAGCAGCTTGAATCCGGGAGGGTTCGAGCAGTACTTC.

Many counts were recorded for this clone. The chain combines TRBV2 with TRBJ1-1; the D is unclear. The CDR3 runs 14 residues. Per germline, CDR1 SNHLY and CDR2 FYNNEI. The V end lost 7 bases, the J end lost 3 bases, and 15 bases lay between the germline ends. As DNA, the CDR3 is TGTGCCAGCATAAAGACGGAAGGAGACACTGAAGCTTTCTTT. Translating it yields CASIKTEGDTEAFF. Full variable domain (rest looked up from reference TRBV2 and TRBJ1-1): EPEVTQTPSHQVTQMGQEVILRCVPISNHLYFYWYRQILGQKVEFLVSFYNNEISEKSEIFDDQFSVERPDGSNFTLKIRSTKLEDSAMYFCASIKTEGDTEAFFGQGTRLTVV.

The chain recombines TRBV28 with TRBJ2-2; D gene unclear. Trimming took 6 bases from V and 0 from J, leaving 14 bases between them. Germline CDR1 and CDR2: MDHEN and SYDVKM. This CDR3 is 16 amino acids long. CDR3 residues: CASRSGCFPNTGELFF. DNA for the CDR3: TGTGCCAGCAGATCCGGGTGTTTTCCGAACACCGGGGAGCTGTTTTTT.

The sample holds many counts of this clone. The chain couples TRBV12-5 to TRBJ2-3; D gene unclear. Deletions cut 3 bases from V and 7 bases from J, with 8 bases between. CDR1 and CDR2 (germline): LGHNT, FRNRAP. This CDR3 contains 12 residues. In DNA form, the CDR3 reads TGTGCTAGTGGTTTAGACCTAAATACGCAGTATTTT. The encoded protein is CASGLDLNTQYF.

This clone was counted a few times. CDR3 residues: CASSLVPGRASQETQYF. The DNA for the CDR3 is TGTGCCAGCAGCTTAGTTCCCGGGCGGGCCTCTCAAGAGACCCAGTACTTC. The chain recombines TRBV11-2 with TRBJ2-5; D possibly corresponds to TRBD2 (5 bases). With 1 base removed from V and 2 bases from J, the gap between germline ends came to 17 bases. The CDR3 totals 17 residues. Germline CDR1 reads SGHAT; CDR2 reads FQNNGV.

The rearrangement links TRBV11-3 to TRBJ1-3; D remains ambiguous. Deletions cut 2 bases from V and 3 bases from J, with 11 bases between. The CDR3 is made up of 15 amino acids. Germline lookup yields CDR1 SGHNT and CDR2 YENEEA. CDR3 DNA sequence: TGTGCCAGCAGCTTATATCGGGGAGGTGGAAACACCATATATTTT. Translated, it gives CASSLYRGGGNTIYF.

Note on this clone: Germline and junction disagree at one end, which may indicate a read error. This chain links TRBV20-1 with TRBJ2-5, with TRBD2 matching over 7 bases. Germline-derived CDR1 and CDR2 are DFQATT and SNEGSKA (reference sequence). The CDR3 has 15 residues. The CDR3 nucleotides are TGCAGTTCTAGAGATCTTCTTCTAGCGGAAGAGACCCAGTACTTC. Translated, it gives CSSRDLLLAEETQYF.

J is TRBJ1-1 and V is TRBV28; D is unresolved. The V end lost 4 bases, the J end lost 1 base, and 10 bases lay between the germline ends. This CDR3 has 14 amino acids. Germline-derived CDR1 and CDR2 are MDHEN and SYDVKM. The DNA for the CDR3 is TGTGCCAGCAGTTGGGTACGGGGGAACACTGAAGCTTTCTTT. Protein product: CASSWVRGNTEAFF.

This clone was detected ten times or more. The rearrangement links TRBV6-4 to TRBJ2-3, with 10 bases lining up with TRBD2. Trimming took 5 bases from V and 0 from J; bases not matched to a gene: 5. The CDR3 totals 16 residues. Per germline, CDR1 MRHNA and CDR2 SNTAGT. CDR3 protein: CASSRLAGSSTDTQYF. In DNA, the CDR3 is TGTGCCAGCAGTCGACTAGCGGGTTCTAGCACAGATACGCAGTATTTT.

This clone was observed many times. The chain combines TRBV20-1 with TRBJ2-3; 14 bases map to TRBD2. CDR1 and CDR2 from the germline V gene are DFQATT and SNEGSKA (reference sequence). The CDR3 consists of 16 residues. For the CDR3, the DNA is TGCAGCCTCCTTCCCGGGACTAGCGGGAGAACAGATACGCAGTATTTT. Translation gives CSLLPGTSGRTDTQYF.

Ten or more counts support this clone. The genes are TRBV11-2 and TRBJ2-2; 8 bases line up with TRBD2. This CDR3 is 16 amino acids long. Losses at the gene ends were 4 bases for V and 6 bases for J; bases not matched to a gene: 10. CDR1 SGHAT and CDR2 FQNNGV come from the germline V gene. The CDR3 spells CASSSPKGGRPGELFF. The CDR3 coding sequence is TGTGCCAGCAGCTCCCCCAAAGGCGGGAGGCCCGGGGAGCTGTTTTTT.

The chain recombines TRBV20-1 with TRBJ2-3; 11 nucleotides align to TRBD2. Germline CDR1 is DFQATT and CDR2 is SNEGSKA (reference sequence). J was trimmed by 8 bases and V by 2 bases; bases with no gene match: 9. This CDR3 has 15 amino acids. DNA of the CDR3: TGCAGTGCTAGAAGGCTAGCGGGAGGCTTGGGTACGCAGTATTTT. Translated: CSARRLAGGLGTQYF.

This clone was detected many times. V and J are TRBV4-3 and TRBJ2-7; the D is unclear. The V gene's germline CDR1 is LGHNA and CDR2 YSLEER. The CDR3 is 13 residues long. V was trimmed by 4 bases and J by 2 bases, leaving 9 bases between them. The CDR3 region has the DNA TGCGCCAGCAGCCCCTCGCGGACCTACGAGCAGTACTTC. Protein product: CASSPSRTYEQYF.

There are many counts of this clone. The sample holds other DNA sequences that translate to the same CDR3. This chain joins TRBV9 and TRBJ2-7; 9 bases are shared with TRBD1. Germline CDR1 is SGDLS and CDR2 is YYNGEE. Germline trimming cut 3 bases from V and 10 bases from J; bases unmatched to any gene: 8. This CDR3 is 13 amino acids long. The CDR3 reads CASSATQGAEQYF. CDR3 DNA sequence: TGTGCCAGCAGCGCCACACAGGGGGCCGAACAGTACTTC.

This chain uses TRBV11-3 with TRBJ1-3; no clear D. The V and J ends lost 5 bases and 0 bases respectively, with 14 bases between them. Germline CDR1 is SGHNT and CDR2 is YENEEA. This CDR3 comprises 16 residues. Here the CDR3 DNA reads TGTGCCAGCAGCCCCCGTGGCAGTGTCTCTGGAAACACCATATATTTT. Residues: CASSPRGSVSGNTIYF.

This clone was seen at least ten times. Its ends do not fully match the called genes, so a read error is possible. CDR3 amino acids: CASSLSGPEAQYF. CDR3 nucleotide sequence: TGTGCCAGCAGTTTATCGGGACCAGAGGCCCAGTACTTC. The chain combines TRBV27 with TRBJ2-5; either TRBD1 or TRBD2 may fit D (5 bases each). CDR1 and CDR2 (germline): MNHEY, SMNVEV (reference sequence). The CDR3 is made up of 13 amino acids.

The V and J genes are TRBV6-2 or TRBV6-3 and TRBJ2-1; perhaps TRBD2 as D (5 bases). The CDR3 has 16 residues. The germline V and J ends were trimmed by 10 bases and 0 bases, with 19 bases remaining between them. Germline lookup yields CDR1 MNHEY and CDR2 SVGEGT. The CDR3 loop is CAIPRTPMSSYNEQFF. CDR3 bases: TGTGCCATCCCTAGGACTCCAATGAGCTCCTACAATGAGCAGTTCTTC.

Many counts were recorded for this clone. The chain recombines TRBV2 with TRBJ2-7; 8 bases agree with TRBD1. The CDR3 runs 11 residues. With 9 bases clipped from V and 7 bases from J, the junction kept 5 bases outside the gene matches. Looked up from germline, CDR1 is SNHLY and CDR2 is FYNNEI. CDR3 sequence (DNA): TGTGCCAGAAAAACAGGGGGTGAGCAGTACTTC. This gives the protein CARKTGGEQYF.

Many counts were recorded for this clone. The chain uses TRBV18 and TRBJ1-1; D not resolved. Trimming took 1 base from V and 9 from J, leaving 9 bases between them. CDR1 is KGHSH and CDR2 is LQKENI in the germline V gene. This CDR3 comprises 12 residues. The CDR3 loop reads CASSPQGGKAFF. CDR3 coding DNA: TGTGCCAGCTCACCACAGGGTGGAAAAGCTTTCTTT.